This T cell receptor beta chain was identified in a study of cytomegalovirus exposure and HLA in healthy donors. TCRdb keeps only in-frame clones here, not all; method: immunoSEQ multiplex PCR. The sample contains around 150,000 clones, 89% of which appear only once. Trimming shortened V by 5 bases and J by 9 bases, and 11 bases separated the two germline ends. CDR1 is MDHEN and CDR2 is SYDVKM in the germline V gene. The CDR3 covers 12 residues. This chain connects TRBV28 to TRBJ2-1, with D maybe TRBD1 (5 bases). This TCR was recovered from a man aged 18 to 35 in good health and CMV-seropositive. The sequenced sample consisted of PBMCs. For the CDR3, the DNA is TGTGCCAGCAGTAGGGGTGTGGGTGAGCAGTTCTTC. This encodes CASSRGVGEQFF.